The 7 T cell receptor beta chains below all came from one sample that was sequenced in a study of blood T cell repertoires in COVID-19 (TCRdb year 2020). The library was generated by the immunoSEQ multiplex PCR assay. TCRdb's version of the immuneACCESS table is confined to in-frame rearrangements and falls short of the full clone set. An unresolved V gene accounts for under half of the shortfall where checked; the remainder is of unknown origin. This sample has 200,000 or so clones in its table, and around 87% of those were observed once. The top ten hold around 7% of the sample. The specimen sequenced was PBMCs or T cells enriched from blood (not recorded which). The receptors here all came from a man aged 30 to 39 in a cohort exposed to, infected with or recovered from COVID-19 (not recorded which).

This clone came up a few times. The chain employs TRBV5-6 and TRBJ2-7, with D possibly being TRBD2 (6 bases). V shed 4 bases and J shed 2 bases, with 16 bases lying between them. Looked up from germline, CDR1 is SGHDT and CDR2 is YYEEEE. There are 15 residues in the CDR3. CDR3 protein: CASSPPSAGTYEQYF. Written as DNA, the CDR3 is TGTGCCAGCAGCCCGCCCTCGGCGGGGACCTACGAGCAGTACTTC.

DNA of the CDR3: TGTGCCAGCAGCTCTTTAGCGGGGGGGGCAGGGCAGTTCTTC. It specifies CASSSLAGGAGQFF. The rearrangement uses TRBV11-2 and TRBJ2-1; TRBD2 matches 11 bases. V lost 4 bases and J lost 12; bases outside the gene matches: 8. The CDR3 spans 14 residues. The germline gives CDR1 SGHAT, CDR2 FQNNGV.

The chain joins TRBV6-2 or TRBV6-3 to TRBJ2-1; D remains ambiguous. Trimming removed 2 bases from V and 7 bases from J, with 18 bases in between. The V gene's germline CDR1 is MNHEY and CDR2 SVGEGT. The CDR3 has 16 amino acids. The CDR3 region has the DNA TGTGCCAGCAGTTACCCATTTAACCCCCAGGAAAATGAGCAGTTCTTC. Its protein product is CASSYPFNPQENEQFF.

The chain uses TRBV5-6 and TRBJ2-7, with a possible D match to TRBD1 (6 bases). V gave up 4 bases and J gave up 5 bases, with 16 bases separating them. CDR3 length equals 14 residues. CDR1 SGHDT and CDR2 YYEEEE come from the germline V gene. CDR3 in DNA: TGTGCCAGCAGCCCCCCTACAGGGAAACACGAGCAGTACTTC. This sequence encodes CASSPPTGKHEQYF.

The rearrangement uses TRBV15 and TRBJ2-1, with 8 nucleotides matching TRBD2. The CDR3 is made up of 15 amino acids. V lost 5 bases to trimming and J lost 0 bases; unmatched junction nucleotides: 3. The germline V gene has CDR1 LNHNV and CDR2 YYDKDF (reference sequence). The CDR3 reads CATSGAGVSYNEQFF. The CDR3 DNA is TGTGCCACCAGCGGAGCGGGAGTCTCCTACAATGAGCAGTTCTTC.

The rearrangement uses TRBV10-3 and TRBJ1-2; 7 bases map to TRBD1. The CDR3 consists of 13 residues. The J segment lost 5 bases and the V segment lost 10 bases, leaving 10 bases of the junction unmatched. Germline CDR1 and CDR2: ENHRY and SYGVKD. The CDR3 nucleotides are TGTGCCACCCTCGTGGCAGGGGGGTATGGCTACACCTTC. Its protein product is CATLVAGGYGYTF.

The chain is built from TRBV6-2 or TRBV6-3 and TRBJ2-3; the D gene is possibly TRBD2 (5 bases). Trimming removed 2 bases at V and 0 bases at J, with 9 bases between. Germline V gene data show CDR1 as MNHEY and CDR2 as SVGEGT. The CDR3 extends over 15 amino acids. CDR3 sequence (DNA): TGTGCCAGCAGTTACAGGGAGACTAGCACAGATACGCAGTATTTT. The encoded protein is CASSYRETSTDTQYF.